The source of this T cell receptor (beta chain) is a study of shared clonotypes between healthy human individuals (dated by TCRdb to 2019 to 2021). About the full investigation: The cohort comprised a couple of women and three men aged 18 to 49 years. Libraries were prepared and TCR repertoires were sequenced by different laboratories using diverse techniques, in order to increase sequencing depth and limit assay-specific biases. To estimate repertoire size and how much clonotypes are shared between individuals, the study performed deep sequencing of blood TCR repertoires from about five healthy adults. For each donor, three plates each were used for CD4 naive and CD4 memory, two plates were used for CD8 naive, and one plate was used for CD8 memory. Each donor's leukapheresis produced roughly between roughly 0.94 and 9.5 billion PBMCs.

This clone occurred once. Its antigen specificity is not known. One base away there is no much larger clone; base qualities are not given. Other DNA sequences in the sample encode the same CDR3. CDR1 MGHRA and CDR2 YSYEKL are derived from the germline V gene. Spanning cysteine to phenylalanine, the CDR3 consists of 15 amino acids. Only the CDR3 DNA is retained, 45 bases long and in frame from the first base. V lost 0 bases and J lost 1 base; the stretch between them is 9 bases long. CD8 naive samples were obtained by positive selection for CCR7 among CD45RO-negative cells, yielding a CD45RA+CCR7+ population from which TemRA cells were excluded. The donors were healthy, HIV-negative adults with no recently reported acute infections or vaccinations. Every donor was a Caucasian adult living in Nashville, Tennessee, USA. Blood was collected by leukapheresis, and PBMCs were isolated by Ficoll-Histopaque density gradient centrifugation and then cryopreserved in liquid nitrogen vapor phase. Analytical flow cytometry was used to check the purity and quantity of every magnetically sorted T cell population. Genomic DNA was isolated from every sorted fraction and measured by UV absorbance on a Nanodrop 2000c.

Using the deep immunoSEQ assay, TCR CDR3 regions were amplified from genomic DNA by multiplex PCR. For each cell subset, the extracted genomic DNA was distributed evenly across all wells of several immunoSEQ 96-well plates, and each plate served as one replicate. For sorted subsets, each replicate PCR was loaded with about 200 ng genomic DNA, equivalent to 30,000 to 35,000 T cell genomes. The purified libraries were quantified using a Qubit 3.0 fluorometer, sized with a Bioanalyzer 2100, and then quantified again using the KAPA Library Quantification kit. Every immunoSEQ 96-well plate was sequenced on a separate single-read 150-cycle Illumina NextSeq 550 flow cell. The paper's processing steps were these. Because the immunoSEQ output held only junctional sequences and lacked quality scores, the filtering could not match the filtering applied to full-length reads. Sequences were annotated with PyIR, a Python wrapper for IgBLAST v1.9, and V/J genes and CDR3 were assigned using IMGT germline references. Any read was removed if the V/J assignment was weak (E-value above 1e-6), the CDR3 was missing, or the read contained stop codons, out-of-frame junctions, or ambiguous translated residues. V3J clonotypes were defined by identical inferred V gene, J gene, and CDR3 amino acid sequence. The percentage overlap between two repertoires was calculated by dividing the number of shared unique clonotypes by the size of the smaller repertoire. Three approaches were used to assess repertoire richness: RTK rarefaction, the Chao1 estimator, and Recon v2.1 estimates of unobserved clonotypes. Generation probabilities were computed with OLGA for all TCRbeta clonotypes obtained by the gDNA method from several donors. Sourced from immuneACCESS, this table was stored by TCRdb with only in-frame sequences that have V and J called. A share of the clones is absent; for the studies checked, an unresolved V gene accounts for under half, and the remainder has no known explanation. V and J calls plus clone size are reproduced from that table; the DNA served to infer D and trimming. Counted in this sample were around 2,000,000 clones; around 93% of them appeared once. Around 1.7% of the sample lies in the top ten.

Paper-wide results and their limitations: Compared with non-shared clonotypes, the clonotypes found in all four sorted-subset donors had higher generation probabilities. Pairwise subsampling led to the expectation that sequencing depth would affect the degree of clonotype sharing among donors. Sampling was restricted to blood, and TCR repertoires in tissue are likely to differ from TCR repertoires in blood. Incomplete sequencing was indicated by rarefaction of sorted-subset datasets, despite the large sequencing depth. Across four donors, around 5% of naive CD4, around 3.3% of naive CD8, roughly 2.3% of memory CD4, and roughly 0.41% of memory CD8 clonotypes were shared. Because the study included only a small number of donors, the genetic and exposure-history diversity represented was limited. Naive subsets generally had larger estimated clonotype richness than memory subsets did.

The TCR originated in a man younger than 35 in good health. Some clones in this sample may be carry-over from other donors' samples. The rearrangement combines TRBV4-1 with TRBJ1-1; the D gene identity is not certain. Sequenced: naive CD8+ T cells from PBMCs. Read against the paper, the sample's cell subset or site label means: CD45RA+CCR7+. The DNA sequence is given as TGCGCCAGCAGCCAAGAGAGGGCTCCGAACACTGAAGCTTTCTTT. It specifies CASSQERAPNTEAFF.